Only a few counts were recorded for the clone carrying this T cell receptor (beta chain). J was trimmed by 2 bases and V by 6 bases; bases with no gene match: 8. The germline V gene has CDR1 MNHEY and CDR2 SVGAGI. CDR3 length: 15 residues. Described time point: pre-sensitization, week 0. Stated treatment: therapeutic diphenylcyclopropenone sensitization with weekly scalp DPC. Alopecia patients between 18 and 70 years old and suitable for DPC were used as donors. These data come from a study of human T cells and chemical hapten exposure. About the research overall: Enrolled patients were predominantly female and had alopecia areata, totalis or universalis.

MiXCR was run by TCRdb on the RACE reads, yielding one entry per CDR3 protein. The table has more than 250,000 distinct CDR3 sequences, around 9.3% seen once. This material consisted of whole blood, taken in connection with sensitization to the hapten diphenylcyclopropenone (DPC). The origin of this receptor is a middle-aged woman with alopecia areata. Some clones in this sample may be carry-over from other donors' samples. This chain uses TRBV6-5 with TRBJ2-5; TRBD1 agrees at 8 bases. The CDR3 spells CASRGTGGAQETQYF. The CDR3, as DNA: TGTGCCAGCAGGGGAACAGGGGGAGCGCAAGAGACCCAGTACTTC.